This T cell receptor beta chain was sequenced during a study of blood T cell repertoires in COVID-19. Study in general: Italy, Spain and the United States were the sources of the convalescent and acute COVID-19 samples. Nucleic acid was either cDNA or gDNA, and it came from T cells, B-cell-depleted T cells, or PBMCs.

The assay was immunoSEQ multiplex PCR, and TCRdb's table has in-frame clones only and misses some. Among under 400,000 clones listed, 88% were seen once. This clonotype originated in a woman in her 30s who had been exposed to COVID-19. The sequencing sample was made of PBMCs or T cells enriched from blood (not recorded which).

The CDR3 protein is CASSEVFQDNLYGYTF. The CDR3 nucleotides are TGTGCCAGCAGTGAAGTTTTCCAGGACAACCTCTATGGCTACACCTTC. The chain joins TRBV6-1 to TRBJ1-2; D perhaps matches TRBD1 (5 bases). The V end was cut by 1 base, the J end by 4 bases, with 16 bases between. Germline loops: CDR1 MNHNS, CDR2 SASEGT. This CDR3 is 16 amino acids long.